Following are 11 T cell receptor beta chains from one sample sequenced in a study of long-term antiretroviral therapy in people with HIV. With survey level as its setting, the immunoSEQ assay was v3.0. Clones were sequenced by immunoSEQ multiplex PCR, and TCRdb holds only the in-frame ones, with some missing. Of 15,000 to 20,000 clones listed, about 86% are singletons. The sample was unsorted PBMCs, taken 0.1 years after starting antiretroviral therapy. Receptor source: a young man with HIV.

The rearrangement links TRBV20-1 to TRBJ2-3; maybe TRBD2 (6 bases). Trimming took off 4 bases at V and 11 bases at J, with 10 bases between the two ends. This CDR3 region has 10 residues. In germline, CDR1 is DFQATT, CDR2 SNEGSKA (reference sequence). As DNA, the CDR3 is TGCAGTGCTAAGGGACTGGGGCAGTATTTT. Its translation is CSAKGLGQYF.

The rearrangement joins TRBV2 to TRBJ2-3; D call uncertain. The germline CDR1 and CDR2 sequences are SNHLY and FYNNEI. This CDR3 has 13 amino acids. Trimming took off 0 bases at V and 7 bases at J, with 8 bases between the two ends. For the CDR3, the DNA is TGTGCCAGCAGTGAAGCGCTTCCATATACGCAGTATTTT. Amino acids: CASSEALPYTQYF.

V is TRBV9 and J is TRBJ1-4, with unresolved D. CDR1 and CDR2 (germline): SGDLS, YYNGEE. The V and J ends lost 3 bases and 7 bases respectively, with 13 bases between them. This CDR3 is built from 14 residues. CDR3 DNA sequence: TGTGCCAGCAGCGACCCGATCAGAGGTGAAAAACTGTTTTTT. Translating gives CASSDPIRGEKLFF.

V usage is TRBV5-1 and J usage is TRBJ1-4, with no clear D. CDR3 length: 14 residues. Germline values: CDR1 SGHRS, CDR2 YFSETQ. V shed 4 bases and J shed 8 bases, with 15 bases lying between them. CDR3 residues: CASSPSTSGEKLFF. CDR3 nucleotides: TGCGCCAGCAGCCCCTCGACATCTGGGGAAAAACTGTTTTTT. Together with reference TRBV5-1 and TRBJ1-4, the CDR3 gives the full variable domain: KAGVTQTPRYLIKTRGQQVTLSCSPISGHRSVSWYQQTPGQGLQFLFEYFSETQRNKGNFPGRFSGRQFSNSRSEMNVSTLELGDSALYLCASSPSTSGEKLFFGSGTQLSVL.

The V and J genes are TRBV9 and TRBJ2-7, with TRBD2 matching 12 bases. The CDR3 contains 15 residues. CDR1 is SGDLS and CDR2 is YYNGEE in the germline V gene. After removal of 4 bases from V and 5 bases from J, the junction contained 7 bases not matched to a gene. In DNA form, the CDR3 reads TGTGCCAGCAGCCCCCTAGCGGGAGGGCCCCACGAGCAGTACTTC. Translation: CASSPLAGGPHEQYF.

The chain is built from TRBV14 and TRBJ1-4, with no clear D. This CDR3 region has 12 residues. V dropped 1 base and J dropped 8 bases, with 5 bases sitting between them. Germline CDR1 is SGHDN and CDR2 is FVKESK. The CDR3 here is CASSQVREKLFF. CDR3 nucleotides: TGTGCCAGCAGCCAAGTTCGGGAAAAACTGTTTTTT.

This clone was counted a few times. The CDR3, as DNA: TGTGCCAGCAGCCAAGTCCACAATATCAATGGCTACACCTTC. It yields the protein CASSQVHNINGYTF. This chain connects TRBV14 to TRBJ1-2; D remains ambiguous. CDR1 is SGHDN, CDR2 FVKESK, per germline. The CDR3 has 14 residues. V was clipped by 1 base and J by 6 bases, with 12 bases between them.

The chain joins TRBV7-9 to TRBJ1-5; 7 bases align to TRBD1. Germline trimming cut 1 base from V and 7 bases from J; bases unmatched to any gene: 10. In germline, CDR1 is SEHNR, CDR2 FQNEAQ (reference sequence). CDR3 size: 16 residues. The CDR3 nucleotides read TGTGCCAGCAGCTTAGGGCCAGGGGGTCGGGGACAGCCCCAGCATTTT. Amino acids: CASSLGPGGRGQPQHF.

This clone was found once. CDR3 nucleotide sequence: TGTGCCAGCAGCTTAGCCCTAGCGTCTAGCACAGATACGCAGTATTTT. Its protein is CASSLALASSTDTQYF. The chain couples TRBV7-9 to TRBJ2-3, with D possibly TRBD2 on 6 matching bases. V gave up 0 bases and J gave up 0 bases, with 10 bases separating them. The germline gives CDR1 SEHNR, CDR2 FQNEAQ (reference sequence). The CDR3 extends over 16 amino acids. The full variable domain, rest sourced from reference TRBV7-9 and TRBJ2-3, is DTGVSQNPRHKITKRGQNVTFRCDPISEHNRLYWYRQTLGQGPEFLTYFQNEAQLEKSRLLSDRFSAERPKGSFSTLEIQRTEQGDSAMYLCASSLALASSTDTQYFGPGTRLTVL.

V usage is TRBV9 and J usage is TRBJ2-2, with TRBD2 matching over 14 bases. Germline V lookup: CDR1 SGDLS, CDR2 YYNGEE. V lost 4 bases and J lost 1; bases outside the gene matches: 3. This CDR3 contains 17 residues. The CDR3 reads CASSQTSGGVNTGELFF. The CDR3 DNA is TGTGCCAGCAGCCAGACTAGCGGGGGGGTGAACACCGGGGAGCTGTTTTTT.

The chain has TRBV28 and TRBJ2-1, with TRBD1 matching over 9 bases. Trimming cost V 9 bases and J 10 bases; bases outside gene matches: 13. The germline V gene has CDR1 MDHEN and CDR2 SYDVKM. The CDR3 contains 14 residues. The CDR3 nucleotides read TGTGCCAGTTACGGGACAGGGATGTTGGAGGAGCAGTTCTTC. It codes for CASYGTGMLEEQFF.